The 30 T cell receptor beta chains below all came from one sample that was sequenced in a study of cytomegalovirus exposure and HLA in healthy donors. It was with 60 Vbeta and 13 Jbeta primers that the PCR ran. Measured with immunoSEQ multiplex PCR; TCRdb has only the in-frame clones, and not every one. Its table lists 60,000 to 90,000 clones. The sample comprised PBMCs. The receptors derive from a middle-aged woman in good health and CMV-seropositive.

The rearrangement links TRBV10-1 to TRBJ2-1, with a possible D match to TRBD1 (5 bases). CDR1 is WNHNN, CDR2 SYGVQD, per germline (reference sequence). This CDR3 has 14 amino acids. Trimming cost V 2 bases and J 3 bases, with 8 bases left between them. CDR3 sequence reads: CASSEPDSYNEQFF. The CDR3 coding sequence is TGCGCCAGCAGTGAGCCTGACAGCTACAATGAGCAGTTCTTC.

The chain uses TRBV28 and TRBJ2-3; 10 nucleotides line up with TRBD2. This CDR3 has 18 amino acids. The junction had 13 bases not matched to a gene; V was cut back by 3 bases and J by 4 bases. Germline CDR1 is MDHEN and CDR2 is SYDVKM. The CDR3: CASSFRLAGVRGADTQYF. The CDR3 DNA follows: TGTGCCAGCAGTTTTCGGCTAGCGGGGGTGAGGGGCGCAGATACGCAGTATTTT.

The chain employs TRBV7-9 and TRBJ1-2; D remains ambiguous. Trimming took 0 bases from V and 8 from J, leaving 7 bases between them. Germline CDR1 is SEHNR and CDR2 is FQNEAQ (reference sequence). CDR3 length: 12 residues. The CDR3 protein is CASSLARSGYTF. The CDR3 DNA is TGTGCCAGCAGCTTAGCGAGAAGCGGCTACACCTTC.

The chain has TRBV2 and TRBJ2-5; 8 bases fit TRBD1. Germline CDR1 reads SNHLY; CDR2 reads FYNNEI. This CDR3 region has 14 residues. Trimming at V came to 5 bases and at J to 3 bases, leaving 5 bases not matched to a gene. The DNA for the CDR3 is TGTGCCAGCAGTAGTGGGGGACAGGAAGAGACCCAGTACTTC. This translates into CASSSGGQEETQYF.

The chain recombines TRBV5-6 with TRBJ2-2; the match to TRBD1 covers 9 bases. The CDR3 spans 18 residues. Losses at the gene ends were 2 bases for V and 4 bases for J; bases not matched to a gene: 12. CDR1 is SGHDT and CDR2 is YYEEEE in the germline V gene. This chain's CDR3 is CASSLLWRGQGLTGELFF. DNA for the CDR3: TGTGCCAGCAGCTTATTGTGGAGGGGACAGGGTCTCACCGGGGAGCTGTTTTTT.

The genes are TRBV13 and TRBJ2-3, with TRBD2 matching 7 bases. The CDR3 is made up of 14 amino acids. V lost 7 bases and J lost 1; bases outside the gene matches: 5. CDR1 and CDR2 from the germline V gene are PRHDT and FYEKMQ (reference sequence). CDR3: CASILTSGTDTQYF. CDR3 DNA sequence: TGTGCCAGCATTTTAACTAGCGGCACAGATACGCAGTATTTT. Full variable domain (outside the CDR3, taken from reference TRBV13 and TRBJ2-3): AAGVIQSPRHLIKEKRETATLKCYPIPRHDTVYWYQQGPGQDPQFLISFYEKMQSDKGSIPDRFSAQQFSDYHSELNMSSLELGDSALYFCASILTSGTDTQYFGPGTRLTVL.

The rearrangement joins TRBV10-3 to TRBJ1-4; the match to TRBD1 covers 8 bases. The germline gives CDR1 ENHRY, CDR2 SYGVKD. With 4 bases clipped from V and 5 bases from J, the junction kept 3 bases outside the gene matches. The CDR3 has 14 amino acids. The CDR3 sequence is CAISGGQDNEKLFF. In nucleotides, the CDR3 is TGTGCCATCAGTGGGGGACAGGACAATGAAAAACTGTTTTTT.

V usage is TRBV5-1 and J usage is TRBJ2-6; 11 positions agree with TRBD1. The CDR3 loop spans 16 amino acids. V dropped 3 bases and J dropped 2; count of bases not matched to a gene: 1. The germline V gene has CDR1 SGHRS and CDR2 YFSETQ. The CDR3 nucleotides read TGCGCCAGCAGCTGGACAGGGGGCGCTGGGGCCAACGTCCTGACTTTC. Its protein is CASSWTGGAGANVLTF.

V is TRBV19 and J is TRBJ2-1; D possibly corresponds to TRBD2 (6 bases). Germline V gene lookup returns CDR1 LNHDA and CDR2 SQIVND (reference sequence). The CDR3 runs 15 residues. Between the trimmed V and J ends, which lost 0 bases and 8 bases, there was a span of 14 bases. CDR3 loop: CASSIDSAGSDEQFF. The CDR3, as DNA: TGTGCCAGTAGTATAGATAGCGCGGGGTCCGATGAGCAGTTCTTC.

V gene TRBV5-1 combines with J gene TRBJ2-7, with TRBD1 identical over 9 bases. CDR3 length: 14 residues. CDR1 is SGHRS and CDR2 is YFSETQ in the germline V gene. The J segment lost 3 bases and the V segment lost 2 bases, leaving 3 bases of the junction unmatched. The chain's CDR3 is CASSLQGAGYEQYF. CDR3 in DNA: TGCGCCAGCAGCTTACAGGGGGCTGGCTACGAGCAGTACTTC.

The chain couples TRBV30 to TRBJ1-1; D might be TRBD1 (6 bases). CDR3 size: 14 residues. V was shortened by 3 bases and J by 4 bases, with 15 bases between the two germline ends. Germline CDR1 reads GTSNPN; CDR2 reads SVGIG (reference sequence). In DNA form, the CDR3 reads TGTGCCTGGAGGAACAGGGTCCTCCTCACTGAAGCTTTCTTT. Translated, it gives CAWRNRVLLTEAFF.

This sequence joins TRBV28 and TRBJ1-5; TRBD1 matches 9 bases. The V segment lost 6 bases and the J segment 2 bases; nucleotides outside the gene matches: 8. CDR1 MDHEN and CDR2 SYDVKM come from the germline V gene. The CDR3 covers 16 residues. CDR3 sequence reads: CASRQQGAYGNQPQHF. The CDR3 DNA reads TGTGCCAGCAGGCAACAGGGGGCTTACGGCAATCAGCCCCAGCATTTT.

The chain links TRBV11-3 to TRBJ2-2; tentatively, D is TRBD1 (6 bases). Trimming removed 3 bases from V and 5 bases from J, with 7 bases in between. The germline V gene encodes CDR1 SGHNT and CDR2 YENEEA. The CDR3 is made up of 13 amino acids. For the CDR3, the DNA is TGTGCCAGCAGCTTCACAGGGACCGGGGAGCTGTTTTTT. It specifies CASSFTGTGELFF.

The chain couples TRBV9 to TRBJ2-7; 10 bases are shared with TRBD2. Germline CDR1 reads SGDLS; CDR2 reads YYNGEE. This CDR3 spans 15 amino acids. The trim removed 0 bases at V and 7 bases at J, leaving 7 bases unmatched. DNA for the CDR3: TGTGCCAGCAGCGTAGGGCTAGCGGGAGTGTGGGAGCAGTACTTC. This codes for CASSVGLAGVWEQYF.

This chain links TRBV6-1 with TRBJ1-1; D is undetermined. The CDR3 contains 14 residues. CDR1 MNHNS and CDR2 SASEGT come from the germline V gene. V dropped 5 bases and J dropped 0 bases, with 10 bases sitting between them. The CDR3 loop is CASSWVGLNTEAFF. The CDR3 nucleotides are TGTGCCAGCAGTTGGGTCGGGTTGAACACTGAAGCTTTCTTT.

The chain uses TRBV19 and TRBJ2-7; TRBD1 agrees at 7 bases. The CDR3 spans 13 residues. Germline values: CDR1 LNHDA, CDR2 SQIVND (reference sequence). The V segment lost 4 bases and the J segment 4 bases; nucleotides outside the gene matches: 4. In nucleotides, the CDR3 is TGTGCCAGTAGTACCATCAGGGGGTACGAGCAGTACTTC. It codes for CASSTIRGYEQYF.

The chain has TRBV12-5 and TRBJ2-5, with D possibly being TRBD2 (5 bases). From germline, CDR1 is LGHNT and CDR2 FRNRAP. This CDR3 has 15 amino acids. Trimming left V 6 bases short and J 4 bases short, with 18 bases between. CDR3 in amino acids: CASGNGLTLGETQYF. In nucleotides, the CDR3 is TGTGCTAGTGGCAATGGACTGACTCTGGGAGAGACCCAGTACTTC.

The J gene is TRBJ1-2, the V gene TRBV6-4; 8 nucleotides match TRBD1. V shed 6 bases, J shed 4 bases, and the junction held 7 bases outside the gene matches. The CDR3 is 14 residues long. CDR1 is MRHNA and CDR2 is SNTAGT in the germline V gene. CDR3 protein: CASRSGGGRYGYTF. In DNA, the CDR3 is TGTGCCAGCAGGTCAGGGGGCGGTCGCTATGGCTACACCTTC.

J is TRBJ1-1 and V is TRBV5-1; D perhaps matches TRBD1 (5 bases). Deletions cut 4 bases from V and 0 bases from J, with 16 bases between. CDR1 is SGHRS, CDR2 YFSETQ, per germline. The CDR3 runs to 16 residues. The chain's CDR3 is CASSPDTPYMNTEAFF. CDR3 bases: TGCGCCAGCAGCCCGGACACGCCCTACATGAACACTGAAGCTTTCTTT.

On this clone itself: Other DNA sequences within the sample encode an identical CDR3. The chain employs TRBV28 and TRBJ2-5; TRBD2 matches 7 bases. The CDR3 is made up of 14 amino acids. V gave up 9 bases and J gave up 5 bases; unmatched junction bases: 12. Looked up from germline, CDR1 is MDHEN and CDR2 is SYDVKM. This CDR3 reads CASRLAGVGETQYF. The DNA of the CDR3 is TGTGCCAGTCGTCTGGCGGGAGTAGGGGAGACCCAGTACTTC.

V is TRBV25-1 and J is TRBJ1-4; 8 nucleotides align to TRBD1. The V segment lost 5 bases and the J segment 4 bases; nucleotides outside the gene matches: 6. Germline lookup yields CDR1 MGHDK and CDR2 SYGVNS. This CDR3 is built from 15 residues. The CDR3 nucleotides read TGTGCCAGCAGTCTTTCACAGGGGGGTAATGAAAAACTGTTTTTT. Translated: CASSLSQGGNEKLFF.

Of note for this clone: Other DNA sequences in this sample translate to the same CDR3. The CDR3 sequence is CASRGETSFGSYEQYF. CDR3 DNA sequence: TGCGCCAGCAGAGGAGAAACCAGCTTCGGTTCCTACGAGCAGTACTTC. The gene calls are TRBV5-1 and TRBJ2-7; D gene uncertain. Germline CDR1 and CDR2: SGHRS and YFSETQ. Trimming cost V 5 bases and J 1 base, with 19 bases left between them. The CDR3 covers 16 residues.

The chain is built from TRBV5-1 and TRBJ2-5; 8 nucleotides align to TRBD1. CDR3 length: 14 residues. CDR1 is SGHRS and CDR2 is YFSETQ in the germline V gene. Trimming cost V 4 bases and J 7 bases; bases outside gene matches: 9. CDR3 loop: CASSPGQGVGTQYF. The CDR3 DNA sequence: TGCGCCAGCAGCCCAGGACAGGGAGTCGGGACCCAGTACTTC.

The chain links TRBV2 to TRBJ2-5; the D gene is possibly TRBD2 (6 bases). V was shortened by 5 bases and J by 13 bases, with 17 bases between the two germline ends. Germline CDR1 and CDR2: SNHLY and FYNNEI. CDR3 length: 12 amino acids. The CDR3 sequence is CASSLTSNPPYF. CDR3 nucleotide sequence: TGTGCCAGCAGTCTTACTAGCAATCCTCCGTACTTC.

V usage is TRBV5-1 and J usage is TRBJ2-3; 9 bases align to TRBD2. Germline loops: CDR1 SGHRS, CDR2 YFSETQ. After removal of 2 bases from V and 4 bases from J, the junction contained 11 bases not matched to a gene. This CDR3 comprises 17 residues. The CDR3 is CASSFLAGGPVPDTQYF. The CDR3 DNA sequence: TGCGCCAGCAGCTTCCTGGCGGGAGGGCCTGTTCCAGATACGCAGTATTTT.

The rearrangement links TRBV4-2 to TRBJ2-3, with D maybe TRBD2 (7 bases). The CDR3 spans 18 residues. V lost 3 bases, J lost 6 bases, and 25 bases lay in between. Germline values: CDR1 LGHNA, CDR2 YNFKEQ. The chain's CDR3 is CASSHGPLGGGGRDTQYF. The CDR3 DNA sequence: TGTGCCAGCAGCCATGGACCTCTCGGGGGCGGGGGTAGGGATACGCAGTATTTT.

The rearrangement uses TRBV4-2 and TRBJ2-7, with TRBD1 identical over 9 bases. V shed 1 base, J shed 0 bases, and the junction held 1 base outside the gene matches. From germline, CDR1 is LGHNA and CDR2 YNFKEQ. This CDR3 region has 15 residues. CDR3 bases: TGTGCCAGCAGCCAAGGGACAGGGGACTCCTACGAGCAGTACTTC. Translation: CASSQGTGDSYEQYF.

This rearrangement joins TRBV2 to TRBJ2-7; D possibly corresponds to TRBD1 (6 bases). From germline, CDR1 is SNHLY and CDR2 FYNNEI. V was shortened by 6 bases and J by 0 bases, with 9 bases between the two germline ends. CDR3 length: 13 residues. For the CDR3, the DNA is TGTGCCAGCAGACAGGGCCCCTCCTACGAGCAGTACTTC. Its protein product is CASRQGPSYEQYF. Based on the CDR3 plus reference TRBV2 and TRBJ2-7, the full variable domain is EPEVTQTPSHQVTQMGQEVILRCVPISNHLYFYWYRQILGQKVEFLVSFYNNEISEKSEIFDDQFSVERPDGSNFTLKIRSTKLEDSAMYFCASRQGPSYEQYFGPGTRLTVT.

CDR3: CASSPWGGSSPLHF. CDR3 coding DNA: TGTGCCAGCAGCCCTTGGGGGGGCTCCTCACCCCTCCACTTT. V is TRBV9 and J is TRBJ1-6; D is possibly TRBD1 (6 bases). Germline loops: CDR1 SGDLS, CDR2 YYNGEE. This CDR3 has 14 residues. Trimming left V 4 bases short and J 10 bases short, with 15 bases between.

The chain is built from TRBV6-5 and TRBJ1-1, with TRBD1 matching 8 bases. The CDR3 contains 14 residues. Trimming took 6 bases from V and 1 from J; bases not matched to a gene: 4. Germline CDR1 reads MNHEY; CDR2 reads SVGAGI. The CDR3 reads CASRLDRGNTEAFF. DNA for the CDR3: TGTGCCAGCAGGCTCGACAGGGGGAACACTGAAGCTTTCTTT.